A single sample is the source of the 30 T cell receptor beta chains below, sequenced in a study of blood T cell repertoires in COVID-19. Some clones are missing from TCRdb's copy, which holds only in-frame ones; the method was immunoSEQ multiplex PCR. Of roughly 180,000 clones listed, roughly three quarters are singletons. The sequenced sample consisted of peripheral blood. These receptors came from a man between 60 and 75 years old with active or convalescent COVID-19.

The rearrangement links TRBV6-5 to TRBJ1-2; 9 bases align to TRBD1. From germline, CDR1 is MNHEY and CDR2 SVGAGI. This CDR3 contains 14 residues. Trimming cost V 6 bases and J 8 bases; bases outside gene matches: 10. The CDR3, as DNA: TGTGCCAGCAGCGTATCACAGGGGGCAAAAGGCTACACCTTC. Translating it yields CASSVSQGAKGYTF.

The J gene is TRBJ2-5, the V gene TRBV15, with a possible D match to TRBD2 (6 bases). CDR3 length: 17 residues. Trimming removed 5 bases at V and 2 bases at J, with 21 bases between. Germline V gene data show CDR1 as LNHNV and CDR2 as YYDKDF (reference sequence). The CDR3 reads CATSGRDFGWKQETQYF. The CDR3 DNA reads TGTGCCACCAGCGGTCGGGACTTCGGGTGGAAACAAGAGACCCAGTACTTC.

The gene calls are TRBV6-6 and TRBJ2-7; 9 bases line up with TRBD1. Trimming at V came to 2 bases and at J to 1 base, leaving 0 bases not matched to a gene. Germline lookup yields CDR1 MNHNY and CDR2 SVGAGI (reference sequence). This CDR3 is built from 14 residues. CDR3 sequence reads: CASSYGQGSYEQYF. CDR3 coding DNA: TGTGCCAGCAGTTACGGACAGGGGTCCTACGAGCAGTACTTC.

This clone appeared a few times. The CDR3 protein is CASSLGIGDWNGYTF. In nucleotides, the CDR3 is TGCGCCAGCAGCTTGGGCATCGGGGACTGGAATGGCTACACCTTC. The chain combines TRBV5-1 with TRBJ1-2; tentatively, D is TRBD1 (5 bases). Germline V gene data show CDR1 as SGHRS and CDR2 as YFSETQ. The CDR3 consists of 15 residues. The V end was cut by 0 bases, the J end by 6 bases, with 15 bases between. Based on the CDR3 plus reference TRBV5-1 and TRBJ1-2, the full variable domain is KAGVTQTPRYLIKTRGQQVTLSCSPISGHRSVSWYQQTPGQGLQFLFEYFSETQRNKGNFPGRFSGRQFSNSRSEMNVSTLELGDSALYLCASSLGIGDWNGYTFGSGTRLTVV.

V and J are TRBV5-1 and TRBJ2-3, with D possibly matching TRBD1 (7 bases). Trimming took 4 bases from V and 3 from J, leaving 18 bases between them. CDR1 and CDR2 from the germline V gene are SGHRS and YFSETQ. This CDR3 is built from 16 residues. CDR3 DNA sequence: TGCGCCAGCAGCGGAGGGACAGATGTGGGGACAGATACGCAGTATTTT. This translates into CASSGGTDVGTDTQYF.

V and J are TRBV7-9 and TRBJ1-3, with D perhaps TRBD1 (5 bases). The germline V and J ends were trimmed by 1 base and 4 bases, with 8 bases remaining between them. This CDR3 is 14 amino acids long. The germline V gene has CDR1 SEHNR and CDR2 FQNEAQ (reference sequence). CDR3 protein: CASSLGGLGNTIYF. For the CDR3, the DNA is TGTGCCAGCAGCTTAGGGGGACTCGGAAACACCATATATTTT.

The CDR3 here is CASSQQNTGIHEQYF. CDR3 bases: TGCGCCAGCAGCCAACAAAATACAGGGATCCACGAGCAGTACTTC. The chain carries TRBV4-3 and TRBJ2-7, with TRBD1 as a possible D gene (6 bases). The CDR3 spans 15 residues. V dropped 2 bases and J dropped 5 bases, with 16 bases sitting between them. Germline assignment: CDR1 LGHNA and CDR2 YSLEER.

The chain has TRBV7-2 and TRBJ1-4; D remains unclear. This CDR3 region has 11 residues. The germline gives CDR1 SGHTA, CDR2 FQGNSA. V was pared by 7 bases and J by 5 bases, with 5 bases between. The CDR3: CASMANEKLFF. The CDR3 region has the DNA TGTGCCAGCATGGCCAATGAAAAACTGTTTTTT.

This chain joins TRBV2 and TRBJ2-7, with D tentatively TRBD2 (6 bases). There are 16 residues in the CDR3. V lost 5 bases and J lost 3, with 20 bases in between. Germline values: CDR1 SNHLY, CDR2 FYNNEI. The CDR3, as DNA: TGTGCCAGCAGTCCGCCCGTGGGGGGAGACTTCTACGAGCAGTACTTC. It translates to CASSPPVGGDFYEQYF.

This clone was recorded a few times. The chain is built from TRBV19 and TRBJ2-1; no clear D gene. This CDR3 contains 17 residues. CDR1 is LNHDA, CDR2 SQIVND, per germline (reference sequence). Trimming removed 3 bases from V and 0 bases from J, with 15 bases in between. CDR3 in amino acids: CASSIRLSSRSYNEQFF. For the CDR3, the DNA is TGTGCCAGTAGTATCAGGCTTTCCAGCCGCTCCTACAATGAGCAGTTCTTC.

The chain combines TRBV20-1 with TRBJ2-7, with TRBD2 identical over 8 bases. The germline V gene has CDR1 DFQATT and CDR2 SNEGSKA (reference sequence). The CDR3 sequence is 13 residues long. V gave up 3 bases and J gave up 3 bases; unmatched junction bases: 4. The CDR3 sequence is CSASGAGGYEQYF. Written as DNA, the CDR3 is TGCAGTGCTAGTGGCGCGGGAGGCTACGAGCAGTACTTC.

The CDR3 is CASSLGSSPRNEQFF. CDR3 bases: TGTGCCAGCAGCCTGGGCTCATCACCCCGGAATGAGCAGTTCTTC. This chain connects TRBV3-1 (or the pseudogene TRBV3-2) to TRBJ2-1; D unresolved. The CDR3 totals 15 residues. Germline CDR1 reads LGHDT; CDR2 reads YNNKEL (reference sequence). V was shortened by 4 bases and J by 7 bases, with 17 bases between the two germline ends.

A few counts support this clone. V is TRBV2 and J is TRBJ1-2; D ambiguous. CDR3 length: 13 amino acids. Trimming pared 1 base from V and 13 bases from J, leaving 16 bases between. Per germline, CDR1 SNHLY and CDR2 FYNNEI. As DNA, the CDR3 is TGTGCCAGCAGTGAAGGTAGGCCCGAGGCACCCACCTTC. Translation: CASSEGRPEAPTF.

This clone was seen more than once but under ten times. The rearrangement uses TRBV6-5 and TRBJ2-7; D is possibly TRBD1 (5 bases). V lost 6 bases and J 0 bases, leaving 12 bases between the germline ends. CDR1 MNHEY and CDR2 SVGAGI come from the germline V gene. This CDR3 region has 14 residues. CDR3 residues: CASSPTGHSYEQYF. DNA for the CDR3: TGTGCCAGCAGCCCCACTGGACACTCCTACGAGCAGTACTTC.

The chain uses TRBV24-1 and TRBJ2-1, with a possible D match to TRBD2 (7 bases). This CDR3 has 13 amino acids. CDR1 KGHDR and CDR2 SFDVKD come from the germline V gene. Trimming took off 12 bases at V and 9 bases at J, with 20 bases between the two ends. The CDR3 nucleotides are TGTGCCTGCGAGGGGGGGAGCAATCTTGAGCAGTTCTTC. Protein sequence: CACEGGSNLEQFF.

This chain connects TRBV14 to TRBJ1-1; D not certain. CDR1 and CDR2 (germline): SGHDN, FVKESK. The CDR3 spans 16 residues. Trimming removed 2 bases at V and 1 base at J, with 14 bases between. The CDR3, as DNA: TGTGCCAGCAGCCAATCCGCCGGGTTGGCGAACACTGAAGCTTTCTTT. Translation gives CASSQSAGLANTEAFF.

The chain links TRBV7-2 to TRBJ1-2; D gene uncertain. The V and J ends lost 6 bases and 4 bases respectively, with 15 bases between them. Germline V CDR1 and CDR2: SGHTA, FQGNSA. The CDR3 totals 14 residues. This CDR3 reads CASSPPSGVYGYTF. The CDR3, as DNA: TGTGCCAGCAGTCCCCCTAGCGGGGTCTATGGCTACACCTTC.

The chain recombines TRBV28 with TRBJ2-7; tentative D call: TRBD2 (6 bases). The germline V and J ends were trimmed by 8 bases and 1 base, with 15 bases remaining between them. This CDR3 comprises 14 residues. The germline gives CDR1 MDHEN, CDR2 SYDVKM. CDR3 coding DNA: TGTGCCAGCTCCTGGAGGGCCCGGTCCTACGAGCAGTACTTC. As protein: CASSWRARSYEQYF. Filled out from reference TRBV28 and TRBJ2-7, the complete variable domain reads DVKVTQSSRYLVKRTGEKVFLECVQDMDHENMFWYRQDPGLGLRLIYFSYDVKMKEKGDIPEGYSVSREKKERFSLILESASTNQTSMYLCASSWRARSYEQYFGPGTRLTVT.

The chain links TRBV5-1 to TRBJ2-2, with 10 bases aligning to TRBD1. V shed 0 bases and J 4 bases; nucleotides not matched to a gene: 0. Per germline, CDR1 SGHRS and CDR2 YFSETQ. The CDR3 is made up of 15 amino acids. The CDR3 DNA follows: TGCGCCAGCAGCTTGGGGGACAGGGGCACCGGGGAGCTGTTTTTT. Translating gives CASSLGDRGTGELFF.

Points on this clone: A junction end diverges from the germline sequence, so it may reflect a read error. This sequence joins TRBV5-4 and TRBJ2-1; maybe TRBD2 (6 bases). The CDR3 runs to 11 residues. Germline CDR1 is SGHNT and CDR2 is YYREEE (reference sequence). The CDR3 loop is CASSLDRGWVF. The CDR3 nucleotides are TGTGCCAGCAGCTTGGACCGGGGGTGGGTCTTC.

The rearrangement uses TRBV10-3 and TRBJ1-6; 11 positions match TRBD1. The V segment lost 4 bases and the J segment 6 bases; nucleotides outside the gene matches: 5. The CDR3 consists of 16 residues. The germline CDR1 and CDR2 sequences are ENHRY and SYGVKD. CDR3 in DNA: TGTGCCATCAGTGGCGCAGGACAGGGGGCTAATTCACCCCTCCACTTT. As protein: CAISGAGQGANSPLHF.

The gene calls are TRBV29-1 and TRBJ2-1; the D is unclear. This CDR3 is 11 amino acids long. From germline, CDR1 is SQVTM and CDR2 ANQGSEA. V gave up 8 bases and J gave up 7 bases, with 12 bases separating them. CDR3 sequence reads: CSSSLANEQFF. DNA for the CDR3: TGCAGCTCGAGCTTAGCAAATGAGCAGTTCTTC.

This clone has just one count. V and J are TRBV9 and TRBJ1-2; 7 nucleotides line up with TRBD1. Trimming removed 0 bases from V and 2 bases from J; junction bases left unmatched: 4. Germline CDR1 and CDR2: SGDLS and YYNGEE. The CDR3 is made up of 15 amino acids. The CDR3 reads CASSVVAGGNYGYTF. For the CDR3, the DNA is TGTGCCAGCAGCGTAGTGGCAGGGGGGAACTATGGCTACACCTTC.

This chain joins TRBV28 and TRBJ2-3, with 8 bases lining up with TRBD2. V was pared by 7 bases and J by 5 bases, with 20 bases of the junction left unmatched. Germline CDR1 reads MDHEN; CDR2 reads SYDVKM. This CDR3 spans 18 amino acids. Here the CDR3 DNA reads TGTGCCAGCAAAGGGCAAGTCGGTAGCGGGGAGAAGGGAGATACGCAGTATTTT. This codes for CASKGQVGSGEKGDTQYF.

The chain is built from TRBV15 and TRBJ2-2, with TRBD2 identical over 11 bases. The V and J ends lost 1 base and 4 bases, in that order; junction bases with no gene match: 8. From germline, CDR1 is LNHNV and CDR2 YYDKDF (reference sequence). There are 18 residues in the CDR3. The CDR3 reads CATSRGGLAGGPTGELFF. CDR3 sequence (DNA): TGTGCCACCAGCAGAGGAGGGCTAGCGGGAGGACCCACCGGGGAGCTGTTTTTT.

This rearrangement joins TRBV30 to TRBJ2-7, with TRBD1 identical over 10 bases. The length of the CDR3 is 16 residues. The V segment lost 0 bases and the J segment 5 bases; nucleotides outside the gene matches: 10. Germline values: CDR1 GTSNPN, CDR2 SVGIG (reference sequence). The CDR3 DNA follows: TGTGCCTGGAGTGTACCCCGGGACAGGGGAGGGGACGAGCAGTACTTC. This codes for CAWSVPRDRGGDEQYF.

This sequence joins TRBV5-1 and TRBJ2-1, with 11 bases matching TRBD2. This CDR3 is built from 14 residues. Germline V gene data show CDR1 as SGHRS and CDR2 as YFSETQ. J gave up 8 bases and V 1 base, and 2 bases lay outside the gene matches. The CDR3 DNA reads TGCGCCAGCAGCTTGACTAGCGGGAGCGATGAGCAGTTCTTC. It translates to CASSLTSGSDEQFF. The full variable domain, rest sourced from reference TRBV5-1 and TRBJ2-1, is KAGVTQTPRYLIKTRGQQVTLSCSPISGHRSVSWYQQTPGQGLQFLFEYFSETQRNKGNFPGRFSGRQFSNSRSEMNVSTLELGDSALYLCASSLTSGSDEQFFGPGTRLTVL.

The chain carries TRBV7-2 and TRBJ2-2; possible D gene TRBD2, 6 bases. The CDR3 extends over 16 amino acids. Per germline, CDR1 SGHTA and CDR2 FQGNSA. V was clipped by 5 bases and J by 1 base, with 14 bases between them. The CDR3 DNA reads as TGTGCCAGCAGCCTTCTTGGACTACTGAACACCGGGGAGCTGTTTTTT. Translating gives CASSLLGLLNTGELFF. The whole variable domain, remainder taken from reference TRBV7-2 and TRBJ2-2, is GAGVSQSPSNKVTEKGKDVELRCDPISGHTALYWYRQSLGQGLEFLIYFQGNSAPDKSGLPSDRFSAERTGGSVSTLTIQRTQQEDSAVYLCASSLLGLLNTGELFFGEGSRLTVL.

The chain uses TRBV7-3 and TRBJ2-3; 7 nucleotides agree with TRBD1. Per germline, CDR1 SGHTA and CDR2 FQGTGA. The V gene end was trimmed by 1 base and the J gene end by 0 bases; junction bases not matched to a gene: 7. The CDR3 loop spans 17 amino acids. The CDR3 DNA is TGTGCCAGCAGCTTAATGCGCACAGGGGACAGCACAGATACGCAGTATTTT. It is translated as CASSLMRTGDSTDTQYF.

A few counts support this clone. The chain carries TRBV7-2 and TRBJ1-1; D gene unclear. The germline CDR1 and CDR2 sequences are SGHTA and FQGNSA. Trimming left V 2 bases short and J 1 base short, with 8 bases between. The CDR3 is 14 amino acids. CDR3: CASSLTLGNTEAFF. The CDR3 DNA reads TGTGCCAGCAGCTTAACCCTAGGGAACACTGAAGCTTTCTTT.